Detailed here is one TCR beta chain. A much larger clone is a single base away; this may be a read error. The source of the sample is a study of blood T cells in healthy people across ages. The second PCR ran about 6 to 11 cycles with a sample-barcoded 5' primer and J-beta primers. TCRdb independently ran MiXCR on the 5' RACE reads; one entry per CDR3 protein. The profile covers fewer than 750,000 distinct CDR3 sequences, with around 50% appearing a single time and approximately 12% taken by the ten largest. Germline V gene data show CDR1 as DFQATT and CDR2 as SNEGSKA (reference sequence). This CDR3 has 13 residues.

The sample taken for sequencing was blood. The genes are TRBV20-1 and TRBJ2-1; perhaps TRBD2 as D (6 bases). This TCR derives from an elderly woman in good health. The CDR3: CSARTGSRNGQFF. CDR3 bases: TGCAGTGCCCGGACCGGGAGTAGGAATGGGCAGTTCTTC.